The T cell receptor (beta chain) described here comes from a study of blood T cell repertoires in COVID-19. The wider study: Acute-phase and convalescent COVID-19 samples originated in the United States, Italy and Spain.

The CDR3 extends over 15 amino acids. V lost 4 bases to trimming and J lost 0 bases; unmatched junction nucleotides: 5. CDR1 is MDHEN and CDR2 is SYDVKM in the germline V gene. Profiling relied on immunoSEQ multiplex PCR, and the TCRdb table lists in-frame clones only, not all of them. The table records roughly 140,000 clones, around 81% of them present only once. The sample taken for sequencing was peripheral blood. The V call is TRBV28, the J call TRBJ2-7; 8 bases are a match to TRBD2. This clonotype originated in a middle-aged woman with active or convalescent COVID-19. The CDR3 protein is CASSSAGGGSYEQYF. The DNA of the CDR3 is TGTGCCAGCAGTTCGGCCGGGGGGGGCTCCTACGAGCAGTACTTC. The full variable domain, with the rest looked up from reference TRBV28 and TRBJ2-7, is DVKVTQSSRYLVKRTGEKVFLECVQDMDHENMFWYRQDPGLGLRLIYFSYDVKMKEKGDIPEGYSVSREKKERFSLILESASTNQTSMYLCASSSAGGGSYEQYFGPGTRLTVT.